The sequence of this T cell receptor beta chain was determined in a study of cytomegalovirus exposure and HLA in healthy donors. Germline loops: CDR1 SQVTM, CDR2 ANQGSEA. Losses at the gene ends were 8 bases for V and 0 bases for J; bases not matched to a gene: 6. The CDR3 is 13 residues long. The donors formed part of the approximately 120-subject validation cohort, distinct from the approximately 640-subject first cohort. Assay: immunoSEQ multiplex PCR; the TCRdb copy retains only in-frame clones and omits some. The sample lists about 200,000 clones; around 86% were seen once. Overall study findings and caveats: High specificity and sensitivity for cytomegalovirus status were reported for the classifier. About 180 TCR beta chains were listed as cytomegalovirus-associated.

On this clone: Its antigen is undetermined.

Sample: PBMCs. V gene TRBV29-1 combines with J gene TRBJ1-1; 7 bases are shared with TRBD1. The receptor was derived from a young woman in good health and CMV-seropositive. CDR3 amino acids: CSPETGMNTEAFF. CDR3 DNA: TGCAGCCCAGAGACAGGGATGAACACTGAAGCTTTCTTT.